Listed below are T cell receptor beta chains from one sample, sequenced in a study of T cells expressing NK-cell markers. From the 5' RACE reads, TCRdb lists one entry per CDR3 protein and no DNA. Recorded for this sample: roughly 390,000 distinct CDR3 sequences. The source material was blood T cells: a sorted CD56 or NKG2C T cell subset, CD4+ or CD8+ T cells, or bulk PBMC T cells (not recorded which). The receptors stem from a man aged 18-70 years in good health. CDR3s include the opening cysteine and the closing phenylalanine or tryptophan. The order of the fields is J gene, V gene, CDR3 protein.

TRBJ2-3,TRBV20-1,CSADTSGAGLGTDTQYF
TRBJ1-6,TRBV4-2,CASSPSLGQDNSPLHF
TRBJ1-1,TRBV12-5,CASGFRTGRTEAFF
TRBJ1-5,TRBV24-1,CATSLGYGSNQPQHF
TRBJ2-7,TRBV20-1,CSARKGGHSSYEQYF
TRBJ1-4,TRBV28,CATGPRHEKLFF
TRBJ2-2,TRBV11-2,CASRRTSNTGELFF
TRBJ1-1,TRBV30,CAWSVREQTGPEAFF
TRBJ1-1,TRBV4-2,CASSQDTDWTAEAFF
TRBJ1-2,TRBV15,CATSGTRQNYGYTF
TRBJ1-1,TRBV29-1,CSVDGVPGNTEAFF
TRBJ2-3,TRBV4-1,CASSQPPLAGDTDTQYF
TRBJ2-3,TRBV7-9,CASSGLAGREDTQYF
TRBJ2-1,TRBV18,CASSPPGSALNEQFF
TRBJ2-7,TRBV27,CASPLEGGTYSYEQYF
TRBJ2-3,TRBV2,CARGGLAIDTQYF
TRBJ2-3,TRBV6-2/TRBV6-3,CASSRNVMVAGEDTQYF
TRBJ1-4,TRBV6-1,CASSPEVDSRVFF
TRBJ1-6,TRBV29-1,CSVGQGNSPLHF
TRBJ2-3,TRBV7-9,CASSLDFGLVTDTQYF
TRBJ1-1,TRBV29-1,CSVKGVLTEAFF
TRBJ2-4,TRBV28,CAIRYPAKNIQYF
TRBJ2-2,TRBV12-3/TRBV12-4,CASRVRGAGAGELFF
TRBJ2-1,TRBV12-3/TRBV12-4,CASSLWGALWNEQFF
TRBJ2-1,TRBV7-2,CASGLAGTWAYNEQFF
TRBJ2-3,TRBV5-5,CASSLRERTDTQYF
TRBJ2-7,TRBV5-8,CASSLTRDLPYEQYF
TRBJ2-3,TRBV28,CASSLSFSVTDTQYF
TRBJ2-3,TRBV27,CASTQTSGGTQYF
TRBJ1-1,TRBV3-1,CASSHLRKGQRGAFF
TRBJ2-1,TRBV11-2,CASSITSGARGEQFF
TRBJ2-6,TRBV6-1,CASRIRVSLDSGANVLTF
TRBJ2-7,TRBV4-1,CASSQGAGVPPYEQYF
TRBJ2-3,TRBV12-5,CASGKLVADTQYF
TRBJ2-7,TRBV27,CASSPGAGEQYF
TRBJ1-1,TRBV9,CASSVTSGGAGTEAFF